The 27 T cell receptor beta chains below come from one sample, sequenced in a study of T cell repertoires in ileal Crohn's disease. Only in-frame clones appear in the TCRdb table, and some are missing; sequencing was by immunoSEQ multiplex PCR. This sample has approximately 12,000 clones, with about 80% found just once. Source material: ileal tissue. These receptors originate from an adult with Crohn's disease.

Here the CDR3 DNA reads TGTGCCAGCAGCTTAACGGGTGGGGAGCAGTACTTC. Translation: CASSLTGGEQYF. The V call is TRBV11-3, the J call TRBJ2-7; D gene ambiguous. The CDR3 length is 12 residues. The V gene lost 2 bases and the J gene lost 7 bases, with 9 bases spanning the gap. The germline CDR1 and CDR2 sequences are SGHNT and YENEEA.

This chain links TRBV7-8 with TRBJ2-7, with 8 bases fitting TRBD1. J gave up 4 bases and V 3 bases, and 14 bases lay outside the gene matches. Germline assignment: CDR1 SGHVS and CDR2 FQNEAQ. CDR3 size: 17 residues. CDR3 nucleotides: TGTGCCAGCAGCTTCCCCGACCACGGACAGGGTCCTTACGAGCAGTACTTC. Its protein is CASSFPDHGQGPYEQYF.

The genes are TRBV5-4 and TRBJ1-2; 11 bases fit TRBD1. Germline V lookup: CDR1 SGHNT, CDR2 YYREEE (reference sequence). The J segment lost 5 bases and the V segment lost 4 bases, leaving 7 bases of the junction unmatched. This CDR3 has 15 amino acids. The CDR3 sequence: CASSTGQGARYGYTF. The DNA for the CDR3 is TGTGCCAGCAGCACAGGACAGGGGGCGCGGTATGGCTACACCTTC.

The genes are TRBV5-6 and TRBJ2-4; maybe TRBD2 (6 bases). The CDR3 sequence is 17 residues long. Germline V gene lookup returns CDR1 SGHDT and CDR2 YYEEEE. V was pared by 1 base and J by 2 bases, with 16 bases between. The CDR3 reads CASSLTGDFLTKNIQYF. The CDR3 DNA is TGTGCCAGCAGCTTGACGGGAGACTTCTTAACCAAAAACATTCAGTACTTC. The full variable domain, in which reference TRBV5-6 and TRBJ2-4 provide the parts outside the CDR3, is DAGVTQSPTHLIKTRGQQVTLRCSPKSGHDTVSWYQQALGQGPQFIFQYYEEEERQRGNFPDRFSGHQFPNYSSELNVNALLLGDSALYLCASSLTGDFLTKNIQYFGAGTRLSVL.

The CDR3 DNA is TGCGCCAGCAGACCGGAAGGGGGAAGGAACTATGGCTACACCTTC. Residues: CASRPEGGRNYGYTF. The gene calls are TRBV5-1 and TRBJ1-2; tentatively, D is TRBD1 (6 bases). The germline V gene encodes CDR1 SGHRS and CDR2 YFSETQ. V lost 5 bases, J lost 2 bases, and 16 bases lay in between. The CDR3 contains 15 residues.

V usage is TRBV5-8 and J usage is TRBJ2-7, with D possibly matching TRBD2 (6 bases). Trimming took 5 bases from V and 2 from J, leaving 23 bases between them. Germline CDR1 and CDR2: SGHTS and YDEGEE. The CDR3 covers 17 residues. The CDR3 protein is CASSREPTHRRTYEQYF. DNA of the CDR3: TGTGCCAGCAGTCGGGAGCCCACCCACAGGCGAACCTACGAGCAGTACTTC. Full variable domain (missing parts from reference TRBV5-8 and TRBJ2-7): EAGVTQSPTHLIKTRGQQATLRCSPISGHTSVYWYQQALGLGLQFLLWYDEGEERNRGNFPPRFSGRQFPNYSSELNVNALELEDSALYLCASSREPTHRRTYEQYFGPGTRLTVT.

CDR3 coding DNA: TGTGCCAGCAGCTCTAGAGACAGGGGGCTTGGCGGCTACACCTTC. Protein product: CASSSRDRGLGGYTF. The chain combines TRBV5-6 with TRBJ1-2; the match to TRBD1 covers 10 bases. Germline V gene sequence: CDR1 SGHDT, CDR2 YYEEEE. With V trimmed by 3 bases and J by 8 bases, 10 bases remained unmatched. The CDR3 sequence is 15 residues long.

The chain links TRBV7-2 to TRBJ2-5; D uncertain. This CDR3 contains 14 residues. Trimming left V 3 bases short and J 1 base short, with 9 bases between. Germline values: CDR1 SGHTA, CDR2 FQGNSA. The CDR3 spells CASSLTRGQETQYF. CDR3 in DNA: TGTGCCAGCAGCTTGACCCGCGGCCAAGAGACCCAGTACTTC.

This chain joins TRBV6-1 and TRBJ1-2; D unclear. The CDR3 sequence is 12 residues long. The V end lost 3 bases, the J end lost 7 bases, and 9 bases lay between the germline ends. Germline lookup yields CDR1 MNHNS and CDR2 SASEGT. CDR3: CASSEIRLGYTF. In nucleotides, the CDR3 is TGTGCCAGCAGTGAGATTCGACTTGGCTACACCTTC.

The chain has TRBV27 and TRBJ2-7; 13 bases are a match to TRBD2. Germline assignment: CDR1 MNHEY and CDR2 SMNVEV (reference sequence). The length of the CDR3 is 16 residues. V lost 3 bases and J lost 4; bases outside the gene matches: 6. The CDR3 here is CASSFSGLAGRYEQYF. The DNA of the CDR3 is TGTGCCAGCAGTTTTTCGGGACTAGCGGGGCGGTACGAGCAGTACTTC.

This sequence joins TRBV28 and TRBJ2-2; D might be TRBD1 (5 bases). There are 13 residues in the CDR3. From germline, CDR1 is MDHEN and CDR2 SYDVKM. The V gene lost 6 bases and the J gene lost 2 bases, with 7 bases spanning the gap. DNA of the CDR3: TGTGCCAGCAGAGACAGAAACACCGGGGAGCTGTTTTTT. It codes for CASRDRNTGELFF.

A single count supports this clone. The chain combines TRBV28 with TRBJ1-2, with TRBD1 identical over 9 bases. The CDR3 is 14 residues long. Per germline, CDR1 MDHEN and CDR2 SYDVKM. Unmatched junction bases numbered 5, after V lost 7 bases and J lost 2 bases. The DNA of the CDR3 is TGTGCCAGCACACAGGGGGCGGGGAACTATGGCTACACCTTC. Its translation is CASTQGAGNYGYTF.

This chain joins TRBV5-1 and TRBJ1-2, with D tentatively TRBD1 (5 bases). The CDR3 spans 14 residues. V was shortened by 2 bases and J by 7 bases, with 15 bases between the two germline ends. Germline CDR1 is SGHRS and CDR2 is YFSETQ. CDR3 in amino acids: CASSFGGGAGGYTF. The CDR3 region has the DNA TGCGCCAGCAGCTTCGGGGGAGGGGCCGGTGGCTACACCTTC.

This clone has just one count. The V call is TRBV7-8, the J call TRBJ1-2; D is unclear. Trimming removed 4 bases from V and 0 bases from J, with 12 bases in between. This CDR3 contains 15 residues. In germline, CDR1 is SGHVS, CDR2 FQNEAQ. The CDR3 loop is CASSSPGRTNYGYTF. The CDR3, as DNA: TGTGCCAGCAGCTCCCCCGGGAGGACTAACTATGGCTACACCTTC.

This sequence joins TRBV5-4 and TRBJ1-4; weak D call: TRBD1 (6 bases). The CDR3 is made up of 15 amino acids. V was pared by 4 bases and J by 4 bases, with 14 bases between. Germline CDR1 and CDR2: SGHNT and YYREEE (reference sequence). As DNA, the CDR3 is TGTGCCAGCAGCGTTTCGACAGGATTTAATGAAAAACTGTTTTTT. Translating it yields CASSVSTGFNEKLFF.

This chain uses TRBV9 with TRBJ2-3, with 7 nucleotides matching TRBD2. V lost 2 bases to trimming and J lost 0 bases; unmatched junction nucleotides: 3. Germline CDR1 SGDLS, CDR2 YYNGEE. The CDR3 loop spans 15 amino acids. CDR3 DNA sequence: TGTGCCAGCAGCGTTTCTAGCGGAAGCACAGATACGCAGTATTTT. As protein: CASSVSSGSTDTQYF.

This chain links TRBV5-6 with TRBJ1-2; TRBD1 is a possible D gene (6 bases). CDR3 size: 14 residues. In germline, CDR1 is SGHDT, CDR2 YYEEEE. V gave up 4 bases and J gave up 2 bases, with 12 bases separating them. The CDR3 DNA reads TGTGCCAGCAGCCTAATCGGGACAAACTATGGCTACACCTTC. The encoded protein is CASSLIGTNYGYTF.

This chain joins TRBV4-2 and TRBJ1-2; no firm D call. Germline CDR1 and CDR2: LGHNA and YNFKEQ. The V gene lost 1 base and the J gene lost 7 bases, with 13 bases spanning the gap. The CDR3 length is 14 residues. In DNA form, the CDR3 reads TGTGCCAGCAGCCAAGTTTCGGGTGAGGGTGGCTACACCTTC. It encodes CASSQVSGEGGYTF.

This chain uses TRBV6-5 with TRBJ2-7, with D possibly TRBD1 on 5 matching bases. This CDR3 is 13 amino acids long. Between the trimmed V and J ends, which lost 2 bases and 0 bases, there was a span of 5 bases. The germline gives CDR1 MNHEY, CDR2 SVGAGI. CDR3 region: CASSYDSSYEQYF. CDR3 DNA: TGTGCCAGCAGTTACGACAGCTCCTACGAGCAGTACTTC.

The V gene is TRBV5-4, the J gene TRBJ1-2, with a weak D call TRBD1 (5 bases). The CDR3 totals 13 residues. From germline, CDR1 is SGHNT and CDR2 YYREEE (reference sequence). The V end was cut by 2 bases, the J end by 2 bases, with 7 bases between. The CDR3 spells CASSFRGNYGYTF. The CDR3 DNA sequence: TGTGCCAGCAGCTTTCGGGGGAACTATGGCTACACCTTC.

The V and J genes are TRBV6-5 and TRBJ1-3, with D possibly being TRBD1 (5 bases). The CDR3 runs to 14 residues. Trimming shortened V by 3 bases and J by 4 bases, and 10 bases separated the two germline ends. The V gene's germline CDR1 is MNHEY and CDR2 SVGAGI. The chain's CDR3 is CASSYGPGGNTIYF. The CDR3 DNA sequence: TGTGCCAGCAGTTATGGTCCAGGGGGAAACACCATATATTTT.

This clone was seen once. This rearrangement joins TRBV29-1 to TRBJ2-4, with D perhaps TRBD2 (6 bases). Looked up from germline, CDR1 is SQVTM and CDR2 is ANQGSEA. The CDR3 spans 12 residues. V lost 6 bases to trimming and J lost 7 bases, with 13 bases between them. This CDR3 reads CSVGDSGNIQYF. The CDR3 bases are TGCAGCGTGGGGGACTCCGGTAACATTCAGTACTTC. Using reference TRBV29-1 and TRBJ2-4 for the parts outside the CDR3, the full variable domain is SAVISQKPSRDICQRGTSLTIQCQVDSQVTMMFWYRQQPGQSLTLIATANQGSEATYESGFVIDKFPISRPNLTFSTLTVSNMSPEDSSIYLCSVGDSGNIQYFGAGTRLSVL.

The CDR3 region is CASSEAYQETQYF. For the CDR3, the DNA is TGTGCCAGTAGTGAGGCGTACCAAGAGACCCAGTACTTC. The gene calls are TRBV19 and TRBJ2-5; D uncertain. Per germline, CDR1 LNHDA and CDR2 SQIVND (reference sequence). Trimming took off 5 bases at V and 0 bases at J, with 7 bases between the two ends. The CDR3 runs 13 residues.

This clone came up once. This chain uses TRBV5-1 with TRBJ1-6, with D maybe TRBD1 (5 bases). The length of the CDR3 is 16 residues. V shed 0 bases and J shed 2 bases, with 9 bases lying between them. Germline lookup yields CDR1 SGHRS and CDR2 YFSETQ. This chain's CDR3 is CASSLGQWTYNSPLHF. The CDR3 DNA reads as TGCGCCAGCAGCTTGGGACAGTGGACCTATAATTCACCCCTCCACTTT.

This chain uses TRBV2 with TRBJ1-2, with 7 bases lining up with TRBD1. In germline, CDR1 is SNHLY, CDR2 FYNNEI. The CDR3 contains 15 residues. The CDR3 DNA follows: TGTGCACCTCTTTCCCCCGGGACAGCTCACTATGGCTACACCTTC. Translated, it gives CAPLSPGTAHYGYTF.

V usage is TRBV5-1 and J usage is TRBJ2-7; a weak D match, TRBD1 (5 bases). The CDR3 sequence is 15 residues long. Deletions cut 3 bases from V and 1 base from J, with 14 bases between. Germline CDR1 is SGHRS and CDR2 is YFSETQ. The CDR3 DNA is TGCGCCAGCAGCTGGGGCCGACTGGGATCCTACGAGCAGTACTTC. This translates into CASSWGRLGSYEQYF.

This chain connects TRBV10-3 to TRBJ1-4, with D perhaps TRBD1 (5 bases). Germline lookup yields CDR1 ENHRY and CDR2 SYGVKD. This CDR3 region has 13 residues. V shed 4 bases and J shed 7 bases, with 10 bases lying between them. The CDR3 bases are TGTGCCATCAGTGCCGGGACTGGTGAAAAACTGTTTTTT. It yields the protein CAISAGTGEKLFF.